This T cell receptor (beta chain) is drawn from a study of control samples from healthy donors and cancer patients. Clones were sequenced by immunoSEQ multiplex PCR, and TCRdb holds only the in-frame ones, with some missing. Of some 100,000 clones in the sample, roughly 90% are singletons; the top ten hold 7.8%. The CDR3 runs 14 residues. The germline CDR1 and CDR2 sequences are SGHTA and FQGNSA. V lost 6 bases to trimming and J lost 15 bases; unmatched junction nucleotides: 10. The genes are TRBV7-2 and TRBJ2-1; 14 bases line up with TRBD2. The receptor was derived from a man aged 30-40 years in good health. The sequenced sample consisted of blood. The CDR3 DNA sequence: TGTGCCAGCAGGTTGGGACTAGCGGGAGAAGGGTCGTTCTTC. Translated, it gives CASRLGLAGEGSFF.